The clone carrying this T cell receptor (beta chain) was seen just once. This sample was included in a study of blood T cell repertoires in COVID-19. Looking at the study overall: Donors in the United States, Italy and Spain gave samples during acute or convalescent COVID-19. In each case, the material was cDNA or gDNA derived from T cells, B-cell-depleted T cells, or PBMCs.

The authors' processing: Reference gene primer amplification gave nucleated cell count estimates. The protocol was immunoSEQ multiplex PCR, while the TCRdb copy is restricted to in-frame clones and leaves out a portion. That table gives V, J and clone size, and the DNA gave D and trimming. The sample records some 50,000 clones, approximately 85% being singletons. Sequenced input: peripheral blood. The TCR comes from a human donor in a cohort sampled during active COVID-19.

The CDR3: CASSLGAGVADYEQYF. CDR3 bases: TGTGCCAGCAGCTTAGGGGCGGGGGTGGCAGACTACGAGCAGTACTTC. This chain uses TRBV7-9 with TRBJ2-7, with 7 bases fitting TRBD2. CDR1 is SEHNR and CDR2 is FQNEAQ in the germline V gene (reference sequence). The ends lost 1 base at V and 3 bases at J; junction bases unmatched: 9. This CDR3 has 16 amino acids.